The 32 T cell receptor beta chains below all came from one sample that was sequenced in a study of T cells after yellow fever vaccination. Via MiXCR, TCRdb re-called the 5' RACE reads, giving one row per CDR3 protein. The sample lists some 320,000 distinct CDR3 sequences; approximately 4% were seen once. Specimen: PBMCs, collected 5 days after the yellow fever booster vaccination. The origin of the receptors is a man aged 18 to 30 who received the YFV17D yellow fever vaccine.

This clonotype was seen repeatedly, ten times or more. The chain combines TRBV2 with TRBJ1-5, with D uncertain. There are 14 residues in the CDR3. The germline gives CDR1 SNHLY, CDR2 FYNNEI. With 6 bases removed from V and 0 bases from J, the gap between germline ends came to 9 bases. This CDR3 is CASRPGGSNQPQHF. As DNA, the CDR3 is TGTGCCAGCAGGCCCGGAGGTAGCAATCAGCCCCAGCATTTT. The variable domain in full, with the rest retrieved from reference TRBV2 and TRBJ1-5, is EPEVTQTPSHQVTQMGQEVILRCVPISNHLYFYWYRQILGQKVEFLVSFYNNEISEKSEIFDDQFSVERPDGSNFTLKIRSTKLEDSAMYFCASRPGGSNQPQHFGDGTRLSIL.

This sequence joins TRBV5-5 and TRBJ1-5; D not certain. Germline CDR1 and CDR2: SGHKS and YYEKEE (reference sequence). The CDR3 consists of 15 residues. V lost 0 bases, J lost 2 bases, and 9 bases lay in between. The CDR3 DNA reads as TGTGCCAGCAGCTTGGCCGGGTATGGCAATCAGCCCCAGCATTTT. Its protein product is CASSLAGYGNQPQHF.

The sample holds many counts of this clonotype. The chain uses TRBV7-6 and TRBJ2-7; D might be TRBD1 (6 bases). Trimming took off 5 bases at V and 3 bases at J, with 11 bases between the two ends. In germline, CDR1 is SGHVS, CDR2 FNYEAQ. CDR3 length: 13 amino acids. As DNA, the CDR3 is TGTGCCAGCAGCCCCATACAGGGCTACGAGCAGTACTTC. Its protein product is CASSPIQGYEQYF. The full variable domain, rest sourced from reference TRBV7-6 and TRBJ2-7, is GAGVSQSPRYKVTKRGQDVALRCDPISGHVSLYWYRQALGQGPEFLTYFNYEAQQDKSGLPNDRFSAERPEGSISTLTIQRTEQRDSAMYRCASSPIQGYEQYFGPGTRLTVT.

This clonotype was seen at least ten times. The J gene is TRBJ2-3, the V gene TRBV7-8, with D uncertain. V dropped 5 bases and J dropped 3 bases, with 12 bases sitting between them. Germline V gene data show CDR1 as SGHVS and CDR2 as FQNEAQ. This CDR3 comprises 14 residues. The CDR3 is CASSPRTATDTQYF. The CDR3 DNA follows: TGTGCCAGCAGCCCTCGGACCGCAACAGATACGCAGTATTTT.

This chain connects TRBV18 to TRBJ1-2, with D tentatively TRBD1 (6 bases). Germline V gene lookup returns CDR1 KGHSH and CDR2 LQKENI. V was trimmed by 6 bases and J by 5 bases, leaving 13 bases between them. This CDR3 region has 13 residues. The CDR3 DNA sequence: TGTGCCAGCTCTGAGGACAGCTTATATGGCTACACCTTC. Residues: CASSEDSLYGYTF.

This CDR3 reads CASRPGGSSYNEQFF. Here the CDR3 DNA reads TGTGCCAGTAGGCCAGGGGGGAGCTCCTACAATGAGCAGTTCTTC. The chain links TRBV19 to TRBJ2-1, with a weak D call TRBD1 (7 bases). This CDR3 has 15 residues. V lost 6 bases and J 0 bases, leaving 12 bases between the germline ends. CDR1 is LNHDA, CDR2 SQIVND, per germline (reference sequence).

The sample holds a few counts of this clonotype. This chain links TRBV18 with TRBJ2-7, with D maybe TRBD2 (5 bases). The CDR3 has 13 residues. V was clipped by 2 bases and J by 6 bases, with 11 bases between them. Germline CDR1 and CDR2: KGHSH and LQKENI. The CDR3 coding sequence is TGTGCCAGCTCACCAAACCAACGGGGCGAGCAGTACGTC. Translating it yields CASSPNQRGEQYV.

Only a few counts were recorded for this clonotype. V and J are TRBV27 and TRBJ1-1; D may be TRBD1 (5 bases). CDR1 and CDR2 from the germline V gene are MNHEY and SMNVEV (reference sequence). CDR3 length: 14 residues. Trimming left V 6 bases short and J 1 base short, with 12 bases between. The CDR3 DNA reads TGTGCCAGCAGCTTCAGGGCCCAGAACACTGAAGCTTTCTTT. It specifies CASSFRAQNTEAFF.

This clonotype was seen many times. The chain's CDR3 is CSAGETQYF. For the CDR3, the DNA is TGCAGTGCAGGAGAGACCCAGTACTTC. V gene TRBV20-1 combines with J gene TRBJ2-5, with D unclear. The CDR3 is 9 amino acids. V lost 6 bases and J lost 4, with 3 bases in between. Germline-derived CDR1 and CDR2 are DFQATT and SNEGSKA (reference sequence).

This chain links TRBV6-5 with TRBJ2-3, with D maybe TRBD2 (6 bases). The V and J ends lost 4 bases and 3 bases respectively, with 14 bases between them. From germline, CDR1 is MNHEY and CDR2 SVGAGI. The CDR3 runs to 15 residues. DNA of the CDR3: TGTGCCAGCAGTTGGGCGGGGAGGAGGACAGATACGCAGTATTTT. Amino acids: CASSWAGRRTDTQYF.

This chain's CDR3 is CASSLGPQLGTEAFF. The CDR3 bases are TGTGCCAGCAGCTTGGGGCCTCAATTGGGAACTGAAGCTTTCTTT. V and J are TRBV5-5 and TRBJ1-1, with D uncertain. The germline V and J ends were trimmed by 0 bases and 5 bases, with 14 bases remaining between them. From germline, CDR1 is SGHKS and CDR2 YYEKEE (reference sequence). The CDR3 loop spans 15 amino acids. Complete variable domain (other parts from reference TRBV5-5 and TRBJ1-1): DAGVTQSPTHLIKTRGQQVTLRCSPISGHKSVSWYQQVLGQGPQFIFQYYEKEERGRGNFPDRFSARQFPNYSSELNVNALLLGDSALYLCASSLGPQLGTEAFFGQGTRLTVV.

This clonotype was found many times. V is TRBV9 and J is TRBJ2-7; D uncertain. This CDR3 is 15 amino acids long. Deletions cut 0 bases from V and 0 bases from J, with 10 bases between. Germline assignment: CDR1 SGDLS and CDR2 YYNGEE. CDR3: CASSVDSQYSYEQYF. The CDR3 DNA sequence: TGTGCCAGCAGCGTAGATTCCCAATACTCCTACGAGCAGTACTTC.

J is TRBJ2-5 and V is TRBV6-5; the D call may be TRBD1 or TRBD2 (5 bases each). The germline CDR1 and CDR2 sequences are MNHEY and SVGAGI. Trimming stripped 7 bases from V and 7 bases from J, with 13 bases between. The CDR3 spans 12 residues. The CDR3: CASTSYGGTQYF. The CDR3 nucleotides are TGTGCCAGCACTTCCTATGGGGGGACCCAGTACTTC.

V and J are TRBV19 and TRBJ2-5; no firm D call. This CDR3 is 13 amino acids long. Germline CDR1 reads LNHDA; CDR2 reads SQIVND (reference sequence). V lost 3 bases and J 5 bases, leaving 10 bases between the germline ends. Written as DNA, the CDR3 is TGTGCCAGTAGTATCGCGCGTTTGGAGACCCAGTACTTC. As protein: CASSIARLETQYF.

This sequence joins TRBV4-1 and TRBJ1-1; D may be TRBD1 (6 bases). The CDR3 runs to 15 residues. Trimming removed 1 base from V and 3 bases from J, with 12 bases in between. Germline lookup yields CDR1 MGHRA and CDR2 YSYEKL. CDR3 sequence (DNA): TGCGCCAGCAGCCAAGGTAACAGGGCGCACACTGAAGCTTTCTTT. It is translated as CASSQGNRAHTEAFF.

The V and J genes are TRBV10-3 and TRBJ2-7; the D gene is possibly TRBD1 (5 bases). Trimming took 1 base from V and 7 from J, leaving 11 bases between them. The germline V gene has CDR1 ENHRY and CDR2 SYGVKD. The CDR3 sequence is 13 residues long. For the CDR3, the DNA is TGTGCCATCAGTGAGTTCTCAGGGTATGAGCAGTACGTC. Protein: CAISEFSGYEQYV.

The chain carries TRBV4-3 and TRBJ1-5; tentatively, D is TRBD1 (5 bases). Germline loops: CDR1 LGHNA, CDR2 YSLEER. The CDR3 totals 14 residues. V was pared by 1 base and J by 6 bases, with 10 bases between. The CDR3 coding sequence is TGCGCCAGCAGCCAAGGAATGGGGGTTCAGCCCCAGCATTTT. Amino acids: CASSQGMGVQPQHF.

This clonotype was detected only a few times. The genes are TRBV7-2 and TRBJ2-2; tentative D call: TRBD1 (6 bases). Germline-derived CDR1 and CDR2 are SGHTA and FQGNSA. V lost 5 bases and J lost 7, with 23 bases in between. The CDR3 extends over 17 amino acids. The CDR3 nucleotides read TGTGCCAGCAGCGCCTCCGGGACACGACCCGTTGTCGGGGAGCTGTTTTTT. Translating it yields CASSASGTRPVVGELFF.

This clonotype was seen a handful of times. This chain connects TRBV27 to TRBJ2-7; perhaps TRBD2 as D (6 bases). Trimming pared 4 bases from V and 5 bases from J, leaving 21 bases between. The CDR3 extends over 16 amino acids. The V gene's germline CDR1 is MNHEY and CDR2 SMNVEV (reference sequence). The CDR3 DNA reads as TGTGCCAGCAGTTGGCCGGAGGGAATAGGTCGGGACGAGCAGTACGTC. Translated: CASSWPEGIGRDEQYV.

This clonotype was recorded many times. The chain joins TRBV5-1 to TRBJ2-3; the D gene is possibly TRBD1 (5 bases). Trimming pared 4 bases from V and 0 bases from J, leaving 12 bases between. CDR3 size: 15 residues. Germline CDR1 SGHRS, CDR2 YFSETQ. The CDR3 sequence is CASSRSAGSTDTQYF. The DNA for the CDR3 is TGCGCCAGCAGCCGGTCGGCAGGGAGCACAGATACGCAGTATTTT. Together with reference TRBV5-1 and TRBJ2-3, the CDR3 gives the full variable domain: KAGVTQTPRYLIKTRGQQVTLSCSPISGHRSVSWYQQTPGQGLQFLFEYFSETQRNKGNFPGRFSGRQFSNSRSEMNVSTLELGDSALYLCASSRSAGSTDTQYFGPGTRLTVL.

This clonotype was detected only a few times. This rearrangement joins TRBV6-2 or TRBV6-3 to TRBJ2-5, with D perhaps matching TRBD2 (7 bases). The CDR3 is made up of 16 amino acids. The germline V gene has CDR1 MNHEY and CDR2 SVGEGT. The ends were cut back, 4 bases at V and 5 bases at J, with 20 bases in the middle. CDR3 coding DNA: TGTGCCAGCAGTTTTGATGAGGCGGGGGCCCTGGAGACCCAGTACTTC. Amino acid sequence: CASSFDEAGALETQYF.

The chain is built from TRBV9 and TRBJ1-3; no clear D gene. The CDR3 sequence is 14 residues long. Germline assignment: CDR1 SGDLS and CDR2 YYNGEE. Trimming shortened V by 0 bases and J by 5 bases, and 9 bases separated the two germline ends. The CDR3 DNA reads TGTGCCAGCAGCGTAGAGGGAAATCGAAACACCATATATTTT. This translates into CASSVEGNRNTIYF. Using reference TRBV9 and TRBJ1-3 for the parts outside the CDR3, the full variable domain is DSGVTQTPKHLITATGQRVTLRCSPRSGDLSVYWYQQSLDQGLQFLIQYYNGEERAKGNILERFSAQQFPDLHSELNLSSLELGDSALYFCASSVEGNRNTIYFGEGSWLTVV.

The genes are TRBV18 and TRBJ2-3, with D possibly matching TRBD2 (7 bases). Germline CDR1 is KGHSH and CDR2 is LQKENI. This CDR3 comprises 17 residues. The V end was cut by 0 bases, the J end by 4 bases, with 17 bases between. CDR3 sequence: CASSPPIGGGSSDTQYF. The CDR3 nucleotides read TGTGCCAGCTCACCACCGATCGGGGGCGGGAGCTCAGATACGCAGTATTTT.

The rearrangement joins TRBV5-1 to TRBJ1-2; D unresolved. CDR3 length: 14 residues. Germline CDR1 SGHRS, CDR2 YFSETQ. Trimming took 2 bases from V and 0 from J, leaving 8 bases between them. The CDR3: CASSFPGSNYGYTF. The CDR3 nucleotides read TGCGCCAGCAGCTTTCCAGGCTCTAACTATGGCTACACCTTC.

This clonotype came up many times. In nucleotides, the CDR3 is TGCGCCAGCAGCTTGGACGGACTAGCGGCGCAAGAGACCCAGTACTTC. Translation: CASSLDGLAAQETQYF. The chain couples TRBV5-1 to TRBJ2-5; 10 bases agree with TRBD2. J was trimmed by 2 bases and V by 0 bases; bases with no gene match: 4. Germline CDR1 reads SGHRS; CDR2 reads YFSETQ. The CDR3 has 16 amino acids.

This chain links TRBV4-1 with TRBJ1-5; 7 bases fit TRBD1. CDR3 length: 16 residues. Unmatched junction bases numbered 12, after V lost 4 bases and J lost 6 bases. Germline V gene sequence: CDR1 MGHRA, CDR2 YSYEKL. For the CDR3, the DNA is TGCGCCAGCAGCCGAGACCACCCCAGGGGGAGTCAGCCCCAGCATTTT. This translates into CASSRDHPRGSQPQHF.

This clonotype was found a few times. This chain uses TRBV12-3 or TRBV12-4 with TRBJ2-1, with 10 bases identical to TRBD1. CDR3 length: 20 amino acids. V lost 6 bases and J lost 3; bases outside the gene matches: 20. CDR3 sequence (DNA): TGTGCCAGCAGGGGACAACCGGGACAGGGGCCCCAACGCGGCTACAATGAGCAGTTCTTC. Translating it yields CASRGQPGQGPQRGYNEQFF.

This chain connects TRBV12-3 or TRBV12-4 to TRBJ1-5; perhaps TRBD1 as D (5 bases). V was pared by 6 bases and J by 6 bases, with 15 bases between. This CDR3 has 14 residues. The CDR3 sequence is CASSNIPGGQPQHF. The CDR3 DNA sequence: TGTGCCAGCAGCAACATCCCTGGGGGTCAGCCCCAGCATTTT.

This clonotype was picked up a small number of times. The chain has TRBV5-6 and TRBJ1-2; 9 nucleotides agree with TRBD1. Germline trimming cut 4 bases from V and 4 bases from J; bases unmatched to any gene: 11. Germline V gives CDR1 SGHDT, CDR2 YYEEEE. This CDR3 comprises 16 residues. CDR3 amino acids: CASSLPQGASLYGYTF. DNA for the CDR3: TGTGCCAGCAGCCTGCCACAGGGGGCTTCACTCTATGGCTACACCTTC.

This clonotype was observed many times. V and J are TRBV6-6 and TRBJ2-1, with D perhaps matching TRBD1 or TRBD2 (5 bases each). The length of the CDR3 is 14 residues. Germline V gene data show CDR1 as MNHNY and CDR2 as SVGAGI (reference sequence). Trimming cost V 2 bases and J 7 bases, with 12 bases left between them. CDR3 coding DNA: TGTGCCAGCAGTTACCCCAGTTGGGGGAATGAGCAGTTCTTC. It is translated as CASSYPSWGNEQFF.

This clonotype appeared many times. CDR3 protein: CATSKRTGGAETQYF. CDR3 DNA sequence: TGTGCCACCAGCAAGAGGACAGGGGGCGCAGAGACCCAGTACTTC. The chain recombines TRBV15 with TRBJ2-5; 11 bases align to TRBD1. There are 15 residues in the CDR3. Per the germline V gene, CDR1 is LNHNV and CDR2 is YYDKDF (reference sequence). The V segment lost 4 bases and the J segment 4 bases; nucleotides outside the gene matches: 5.

This clonotype was found a few times. The genes are TRBV19 and TRBJ1-2; D is unclear. Trimming left V 0 bases short and J 4 bases short, with 15 bases between. Germline CDR1 and CDR2: LNHDA and SQIVND (reference sequence). This CDR3 region has 16 residues. For the CDR3, the DNA is TGTGCCAGTAGTATAGATCGGAGCAGCTATATCTATGGCTACACCTTC. Translation: CASSIDRSSYIYGYTF.